The clone carrying this T cell receptor (beta chain) was seen more than once but under ten times. The time point was: blood at routine non-recurrence follow-up after resection. TCR cDNA molecules each had a unique molecular identifier. A single record per CDR3 protein comes from TCRdb applying MiXCR to the 5' RACE reads. The repertoire includes fewer than 45,000 distinct CDR3 sequences, under 12% of them detected once, and approximately 17% sits in the top ten. The sample comes from a study of spatial heterogeneity in lung cancer. Germline lookup yields CDR1 SGHVS and CDR2 FQNEAQ. This CDR3 spans 14 amino acids. V lost 5 bases, J lost 4 bases, and 14 bases lay in between.

The sequence was collected from a female donor with early-stage non-small cell lung cancer. Here the sequenced sample was PBMCs, taken at follow-up. V gene TRBV7-8 combines with J gene TRBJ2-5; D might be TRBD2 (6 bases). The CDR3 region has the DNA TGTGCCAGCAGCCCCCGGGATAGCGGAGAGACCCAGTACTTC. Translating it yields CASSPRDSGETQYF. Supplemented by reference TRBV7-8 and TRBJ2-5, the full variable domain reads GAGVSQSPRYKVAKRGQDVALRCDPISGHVSLFWYQQALGQGPEFLTYFQNEAQLDKSGLPSDRFFAERPEGSVSTLKIQRTQQEDSAVYLCASSPRDSGETQYFGPGTRLLVL.